This T cell receptor (beta chain) was captured in a study of T cell repertoires in cytomegalovirus infection. Turning to the study itself: In the study, CMV epitopes included recently identified HLA-C-restricted and well-studied HLA-B-restricted ones.

A word on this clonotype: Its antigen is not known.

CDR3 length: 15 residues. Trimming stripped 5 bases from V and 3 bases from J, with 16 bases between. CDR1 is SEHNR and CDR2 is FQNEAQ in the germline V gene (reference sequence). TCRdb re-analysed the reads in MiXCR, keeping a single row per CDR3 protein. The sample gives 650,000 to 850,000 distinct CDR3 sequences, just under 30% of which show up once; roughly 13% is in the top ten. The sequence came from a human donor in good health (CMV status not recorded). Some clones in this sample may be carry-over from other donors' samples. Sequenced material: cultured CD8+ T cells from PBMCs, taken from culture after CMV antigen stimulation. V and J are TRBV7-9 and TRBJ1-1; the D gene is possibly TRBD1 (5 bases). The CDR3 nucleotides read TGTGCCAGCAGCACTCTAGCGGGGGGGTACACTGAAGCTTTCTTT. It is translated as CASSTLAGGYTEAFF.